This T cell receptor (beta chain) was identified during a study of T cell repertoires in aging, cancer and after chemotherapy. Study in general: Donor ages fell into six groups from 30 or younger up to 70 or older. Patients with glioblastoma brain tumors were sampled before and after temozolomide-based therapy. Whole-study findings and limits: Untreated cancer patients had significantly lower blood TCR diversity than age-matched healthy donors. Healthy donors lost TCR diversity with age mainly through richness, cancer patients through richness and evenness.

Peripheral blood genomic DNA, not sorted cells or RNA, was the template. TRB rearrangements spanning V, D and J were amplified using mixed TRB-A/B primers. From the multiplex PCR reads, TCRdb called clonotypes with MiXCR, one entry per CDR3 protein. This repertoire shows 19,000 or so distinct CDR3 sequences, over 35% found once; its top ten account for 15% to 20%. Germline V gene data show CDR1 as MDHEN and CDR2 as SYDVKM. This CDR3 comprises 18 residues. As concerns this clonotype: Its matching antigen is unknown. Germline and junction disagree at one end, which may indicate a read error.

The source is a human donor with a solid tumor. The sequenced sample consisted of blood. The J gene is TRBJ2-2, the V gene TRBV28; possibly TRBD1 or TRBD2 for D (5 bases each). The CDR3 nucleotides read TGTGCCAGCAGTTCCCTGGAGGTGGGGGAGAGAGGGACCGTGGAGCTGTTTTTT. It yields the protein CASSSLEVGERGTVELFF.